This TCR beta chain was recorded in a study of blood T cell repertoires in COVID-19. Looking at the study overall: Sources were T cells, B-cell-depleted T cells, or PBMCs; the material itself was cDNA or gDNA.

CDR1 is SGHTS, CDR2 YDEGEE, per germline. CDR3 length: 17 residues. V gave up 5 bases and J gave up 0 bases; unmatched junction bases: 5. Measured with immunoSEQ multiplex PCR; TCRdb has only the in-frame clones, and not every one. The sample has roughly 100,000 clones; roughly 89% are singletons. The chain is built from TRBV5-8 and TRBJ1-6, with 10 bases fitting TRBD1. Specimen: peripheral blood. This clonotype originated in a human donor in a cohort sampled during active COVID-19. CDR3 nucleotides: TGTGCCAGCAGTTCCAGGGACAGGGGCTCCTATAATTCACCCCTCCACTTT. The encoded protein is CASSSRDRGSYNSPLHF.